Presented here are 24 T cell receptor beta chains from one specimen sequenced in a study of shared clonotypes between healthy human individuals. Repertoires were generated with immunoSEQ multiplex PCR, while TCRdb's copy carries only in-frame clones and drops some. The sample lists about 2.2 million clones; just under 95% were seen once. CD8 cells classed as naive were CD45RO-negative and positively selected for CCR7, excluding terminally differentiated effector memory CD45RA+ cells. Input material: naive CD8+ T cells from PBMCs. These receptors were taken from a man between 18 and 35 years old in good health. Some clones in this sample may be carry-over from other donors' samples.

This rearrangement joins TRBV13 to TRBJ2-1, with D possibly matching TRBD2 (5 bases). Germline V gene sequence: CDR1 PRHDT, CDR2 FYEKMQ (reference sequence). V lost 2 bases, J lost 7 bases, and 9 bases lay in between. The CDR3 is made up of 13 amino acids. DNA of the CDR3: TGTGCCAGCAGCTTATGGGGAGTGAATGAGCAGTTCTTC. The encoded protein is CASSLWGVNEQFF.

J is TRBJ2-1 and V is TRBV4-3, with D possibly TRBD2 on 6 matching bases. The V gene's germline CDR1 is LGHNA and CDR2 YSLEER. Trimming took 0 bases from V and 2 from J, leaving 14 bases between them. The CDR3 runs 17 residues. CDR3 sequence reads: CASSQDGFLAAYNEQFF. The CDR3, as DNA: TGCGCCAGCAGCCAAGATGGATTTTTAGCGGCCTACAATGAGCAGTTCTTC.

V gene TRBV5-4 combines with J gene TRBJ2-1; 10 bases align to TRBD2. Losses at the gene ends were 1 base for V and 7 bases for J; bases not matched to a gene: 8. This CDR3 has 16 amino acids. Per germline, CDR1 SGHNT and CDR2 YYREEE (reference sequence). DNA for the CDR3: TGTGCCAGCAGCTTGCGGACTAGCGGTAACAGTAATGAGCAGTTCTTC. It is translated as CASSLRTSGNSNEQFF.

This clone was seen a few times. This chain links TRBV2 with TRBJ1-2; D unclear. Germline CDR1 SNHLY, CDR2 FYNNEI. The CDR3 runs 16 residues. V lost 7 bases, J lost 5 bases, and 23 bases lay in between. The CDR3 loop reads CASTDATASLGYGYTF. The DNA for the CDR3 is TGTGCCAGCACCGATGCGACTGCCTCGTTGGGGTATGGCTACACCTTC.

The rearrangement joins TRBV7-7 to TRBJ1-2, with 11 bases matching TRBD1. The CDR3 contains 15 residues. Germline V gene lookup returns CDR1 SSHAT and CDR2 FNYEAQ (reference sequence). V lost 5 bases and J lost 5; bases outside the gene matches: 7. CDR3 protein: CASSRGTGGGYGYTF. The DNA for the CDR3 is TGTGCCAGCAGCCGCGGGACAGGGGGAGGGTATGGCTACACCTTC.

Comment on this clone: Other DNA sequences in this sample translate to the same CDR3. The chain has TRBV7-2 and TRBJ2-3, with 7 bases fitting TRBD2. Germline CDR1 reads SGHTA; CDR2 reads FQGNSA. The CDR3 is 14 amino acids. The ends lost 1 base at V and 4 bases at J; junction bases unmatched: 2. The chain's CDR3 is CASSLVGGADTQYF. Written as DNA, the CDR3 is TGTGCCAGCAGCTTAGTTGGGGGGGCAGATACGCAGTATTTT.

CDR3 protein: CASSVERASYEQYF. Written as DNA, the CDR3 is TGTGCCAGCAGCGTAGAAAGGGCGAGCTACGAGCAGTACTTC. V and J are TRBV9 and TRBJ2-7; D uncertain. Germline V gene lookup returns CDR1 SGDLS and CDR2 YYNGEE. Trimming cost V 0 bases and J 3 bases, with 10 bases left between them. CDR3 length: 14 residues.

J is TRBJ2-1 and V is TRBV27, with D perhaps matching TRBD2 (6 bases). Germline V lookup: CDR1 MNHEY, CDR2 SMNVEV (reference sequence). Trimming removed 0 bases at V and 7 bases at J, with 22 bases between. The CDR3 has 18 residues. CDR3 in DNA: TGTGCCAGCAGTTTATCCGGTAGGGTCGGGAGAGGGTCGAATGAGCAGTTCTTC. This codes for CASSLSGRVGRGSNEQFF.

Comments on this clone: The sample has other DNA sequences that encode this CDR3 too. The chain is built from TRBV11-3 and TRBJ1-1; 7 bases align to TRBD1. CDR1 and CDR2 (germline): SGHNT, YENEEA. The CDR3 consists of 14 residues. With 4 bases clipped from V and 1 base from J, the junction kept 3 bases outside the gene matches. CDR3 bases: TGTGCCAGCAGCTCAAGGACAGGGAACACTGAAGCTTTCTTT. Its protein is CASSSRTGNTEAFF.

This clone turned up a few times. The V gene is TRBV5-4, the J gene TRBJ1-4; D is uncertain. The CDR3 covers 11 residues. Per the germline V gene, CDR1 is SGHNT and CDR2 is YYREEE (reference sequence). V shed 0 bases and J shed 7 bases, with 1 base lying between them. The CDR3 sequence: CASSLGEKLFF. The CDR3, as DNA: TGTGCCAGCAGCTTGGGTGAAAAACTGTTTTTT.

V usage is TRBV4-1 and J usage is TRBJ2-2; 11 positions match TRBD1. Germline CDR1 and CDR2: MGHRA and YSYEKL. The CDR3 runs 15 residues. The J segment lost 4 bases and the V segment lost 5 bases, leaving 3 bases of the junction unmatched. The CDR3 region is CASSAGTGGTGELFF. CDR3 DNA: TGCGCCAGCAGCGCCGGGACAGGGGGCACCGGGGAGCTGTTTTTT.

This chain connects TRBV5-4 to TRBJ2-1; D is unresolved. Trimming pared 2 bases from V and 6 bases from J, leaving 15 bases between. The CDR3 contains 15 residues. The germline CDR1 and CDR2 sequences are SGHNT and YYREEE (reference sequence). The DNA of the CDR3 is TGTGCCAGCAGCTTCCCCATGGCAAACGGCAATGAGCAGTTCTTC. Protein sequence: CASSFPMANGNEQFF.

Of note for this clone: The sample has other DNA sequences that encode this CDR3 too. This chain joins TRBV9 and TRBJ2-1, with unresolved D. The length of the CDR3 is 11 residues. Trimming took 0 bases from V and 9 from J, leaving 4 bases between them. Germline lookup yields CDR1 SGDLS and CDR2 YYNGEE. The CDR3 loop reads CASSVDGEQFF. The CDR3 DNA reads TGTGCCAGCAGCGTAGATGGTGAGCAGTTCTTC. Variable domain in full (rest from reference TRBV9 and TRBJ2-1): DSGVTQTPKHLITATGQRVTLRCSPRSGDLSVYWYQQSLDQGLQFLIQYYNGEERAKGNILERFSAQQFPDLHSELNLSSLELGDSALYFCASSVDGEQFFGPGTRLTVL.

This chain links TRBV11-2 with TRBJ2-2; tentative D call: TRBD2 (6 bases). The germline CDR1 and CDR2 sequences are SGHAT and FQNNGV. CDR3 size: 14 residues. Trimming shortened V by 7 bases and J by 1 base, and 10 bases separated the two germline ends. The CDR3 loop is CASKARENTGELFF. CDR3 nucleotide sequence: TGTGCCAGCAAGGCGCGGGAGAACACCGGGGAGCTGTTTTTT.

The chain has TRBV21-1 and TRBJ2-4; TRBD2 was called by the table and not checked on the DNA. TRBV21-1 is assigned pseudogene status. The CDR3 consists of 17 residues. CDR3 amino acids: CASSKISWEIAKNIQYF. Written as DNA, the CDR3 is TGTGCCAGCAGCAAGATTAGCTGGGAGATAGCCAAAAACATTCAGTACTTC.

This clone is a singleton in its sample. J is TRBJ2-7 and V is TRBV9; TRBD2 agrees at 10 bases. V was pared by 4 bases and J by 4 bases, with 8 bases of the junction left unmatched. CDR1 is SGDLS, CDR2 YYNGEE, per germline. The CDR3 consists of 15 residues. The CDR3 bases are TGTGCCAGCAGCCTAGCTAGCGGGAGTGGATACGAGCAGTACTTC. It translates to CASSLASGSGYEQYF.

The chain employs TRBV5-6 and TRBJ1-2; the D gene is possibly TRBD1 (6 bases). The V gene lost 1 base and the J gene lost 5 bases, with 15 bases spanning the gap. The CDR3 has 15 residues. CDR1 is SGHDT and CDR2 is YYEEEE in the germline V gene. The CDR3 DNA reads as TGTGCCAGCAGCTTGTCTATGGGGGCAGGGTATGGCTACACCTTC. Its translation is CASSLSMGAGYGYTF.

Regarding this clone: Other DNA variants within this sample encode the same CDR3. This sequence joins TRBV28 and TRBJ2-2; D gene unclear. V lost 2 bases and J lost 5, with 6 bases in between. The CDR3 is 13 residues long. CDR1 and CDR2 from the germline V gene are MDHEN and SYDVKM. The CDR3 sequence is CASSLSATGELFF. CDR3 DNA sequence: TGTGCCAGCAGTTTAAGTGCAACCGGGGAGCTGTTTTTT.

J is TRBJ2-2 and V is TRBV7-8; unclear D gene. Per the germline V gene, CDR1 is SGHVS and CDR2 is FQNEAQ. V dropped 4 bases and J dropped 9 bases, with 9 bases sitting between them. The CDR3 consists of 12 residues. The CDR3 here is CASSSRRWELFF. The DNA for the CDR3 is TGTGCCAGCAGCTCCCGGCGGTGGGAGCTGTTTTTT.

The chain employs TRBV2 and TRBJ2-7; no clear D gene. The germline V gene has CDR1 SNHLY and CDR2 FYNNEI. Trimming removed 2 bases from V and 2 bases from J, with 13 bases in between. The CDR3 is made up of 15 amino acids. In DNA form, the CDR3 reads TGTGCCAGCAGTGAAATGTCCCTACCTCCCTACGAGCAGTACTTC. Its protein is CASSEMSLPPYEQYF.

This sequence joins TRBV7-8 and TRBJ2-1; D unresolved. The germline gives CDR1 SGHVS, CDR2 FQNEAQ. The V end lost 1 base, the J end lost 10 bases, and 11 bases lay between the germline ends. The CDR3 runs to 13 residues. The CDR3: CASSLVGALEQFF. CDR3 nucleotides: TGTGCCAGCAGCTTAGTTGGTGCTTTAGAGCAGTTCTTC.

The DNA for the CDR3 is TGTGCCAGCAGCCCCCGAGCGGGATACTACAATGAGCAGTTCTTC. It codes for CASSPRAGYYNEQFF. V gene TRBV27 combines with J gene TRBJ2-1; 7 positions match TRBD2. The V and J ends lost 6 bases and 3 bases, in that order; junction bases with no gene match: 8. Per the germline V gene, CDR1 is MNHEY and CDR2 is SMNVEV (reference sequence). The CDR3 covers 15 residues.

CDR3 region: CASSLGMTGTYEQYF. DNA of the CDR3: TGTGCCAGCAGCTTAGGGATGACAGGGACCTACGAGCAGTACTTC. The chain links TRBV7-9 to TRBJ2-7; 7 nucleotides match TRBD1. Germline-derived CDR1 and CDR2 are SEHNR and FQNEAQ (reference sequence). The CDR3 totals 15 residues. V dropped 1 base and J dropped 2; count of bases not matched to a gene: 5.

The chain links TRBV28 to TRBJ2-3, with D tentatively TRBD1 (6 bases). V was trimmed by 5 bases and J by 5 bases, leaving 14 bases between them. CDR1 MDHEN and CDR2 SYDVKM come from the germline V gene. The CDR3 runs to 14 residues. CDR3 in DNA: TGTGCCAGCAGTCTACATACAGGGCAAGATACGCAGTATTTT. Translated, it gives CASSLHTGQDTQYF. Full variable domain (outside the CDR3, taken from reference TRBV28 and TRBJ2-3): DVKVTQSSRYLVKRTGEKVFLECVQDMDHENMFWYRQDPGLGLRLIYFSYDVKMKEKGDIPEGYSVSREKKERFSLILESASTNQTSMYLCASSLHTGQDTQYFGPGTRLTVL.